The 26 T cell receptor beta chains in this list originate from one sample, sequenced in a study of PD-1 blockade in classical Hodgkin lymphoma (TCRdb year 2020). In the paper's terms, the time point label means: cycle 1 day 1 (C1D1), immediately before nivolumab initiation. All trial patients had relapsed after autologous stem cell transplantation, with cohorts A, B and C differing in prior brentuximab vedotin exposure. The method was the immunoSEQ multiplex PCR assay. The table was pulled from immuneACCESS by TCRdb, which kept in-frame rearrangements only. Such tables lose some clones; where checked, under half of the loss comes from unresolved V genes, and the rest has no known cause. The sample table lists about 97,000 clones, roughly 88% of them with a count of one. More than 10% of the sample lies in the top ten. Sequencing used peripheral blood mononuclear cells (PBMCs), obtained at baseline. These TCRs come from a human donor with classical Hodgkin lymphoma.

CDR3 loop: CASGEWQETQYF. CDR3 DNA sequence: TGTGCCAGCGGCGAGTGGCAAGAGACCCAGTACTTC. The genes are TRBV6-6 and TRBJ2-5; no reliable D call. Germline V gene sequence: CDR1 MNHNY, CDR2 SVGAGI (reference sequence). V was pared by 8 bases and J by 2 bases, with 9 bases between. The CDR3 sequence is 12 residues long.

This rearrangement joins TRBV19 to TRBJ1-1, with D possibly matching TRBD1 (6 bases). From germline, CDR1 is LNHDA and CDR2 SQIVND (reference sequence). V lost 0 bases to trimming and J lost 1 base, with 36 bases between them. The CDR3 loop spans 24 amino acids. CDR3: CASSIDRIPSAGGAFAYTNTEAFF. CDR3 sequence (DNA): TGTGCCAGTAGTATAGATCGAATACCCTCCGCCGGGGGGGCTTTCGCTTATACGAACACTGAAGCTTTCTTT.

The chain couples TRBV14 to TRBJ2-1; 8 positions agree with TRBD2. V was pared by 1 base and J by 7 bases, with 6 bases of the junction left unmatched. The CDR3 loop spans 15 amino acids. In germline, CDR1 is SGHDN, CDR2 FVKESK. The CDR3 region is CASSQGGLAGNEQFF. CDR3 nucleotides: TGTGCCAGCAGCCAAGGCGGACTAGCAGGGAATGAGCAGTTCTTC.

The rearrangement links TRBV5-8 to TRBJ2-1; TRBD2 matches 9 bases. Germline V gives CDR1 SGHTS, CDR2 YDEGEE. The CDR3 is 15 amino acids. J gave up 6 bases and V 4 bases, and 8 bases lay outside the gene matches. The CDR3: CASSPWTSVTNEQFF. The CDR3 DNA reads TGTGCCAGCAGCCCATGGACTAGCGTAACCAATGAGCAGTTCTTC.

The chain uses TRBV30 and TRBJ2-7, with D maybe TRBD1 (6 bases). Germline assignment: CDR1 GTSNPN and CDR2 SVGIG (reference sequence). V was clipped by 0 bases and J by 8 bases, with 11 bases between them. The CDR3 sequence is 12 residues long. The CDR3 sequence is CAWSVVGDKQYF. The CDR3 DNA is TGTGCCTGGAGTGTAGTAGGGGACAAGCAGTACTTC.

The chain joins TRBV6-1 to TRBJ1-5, with 7 nucleotides matching TRBD1. Germline lookup yields CDR1 MNHNS and CDR2 SASEGT. V lost 4 bases to trimming and J lost 0 bases; unmatched junction nucleotides: 15. CDR3 length: 19 residues. CDR3 loop: CASSVRFHPDRDSNQPQHF. The DNA for the CDR3 is TGTGCCAGCAGTGTCCGCTTCCATCCCGACAGGGATAGCAATCAGCCCCAGCATTTT.

The chain carries TRBV7-2 and TRBJ1-1; 7 bases match TRBD1. This CDR3 comprises 13 residues. CDR1 and CDR2 (germline): SGHTA, FQGNSA. The ends lost 5 bases at V and 10 bases at J; junction bases unmatched: 10. The CDR3 loop is CASSLRQGSGAFF. CDR3 nucleotides: TGTGCCAGCAGCCTCCGACAGGGATCGGGAGCTTTCTTT.

In DNA, the CDR3 is TGTGCCAGCAGTGTAGGGGTTCGGGGAGAGACCCAGTACTTC. Translating it yields CASSVGVRGETQYF. V gene TRBV6-1 combines with J gene TRBJ2-5, with D perhaps given as TRBD1 or TRBD2 (5 bases each). Germline V gene data show CDR1 as MNHNS and CDR2 as SASEGT. There are 14 residues in the CDR3. Deletions cut 4 bases from V and 4 bases from J, with 13 bases between.

The CDR3 is CASSPPGQGAFGYTF. CDR3 in DNA: TGCGCCAGCAGCCCCCCGGGACAGGGGGCTTTTGGCTACACCTTC. This sequence joins TRBV4-1 and TRBJ1-2; TRBD1 aligns across 12 bases. In germline, CDR1 is MGHRA, CDR2 YSYEKL. V gave up 4 bases and J gave up 7 bases; unmatched junction bases: 7. This CDR3 contains 15 residues.

In its sample, this clone was seen a few times. The genes are TRBV6-1 and TRBJ1-1; no definite D call. The germline V and J ends were trimmed by 8 bases and 2 bases, with 12 bases remaining between them. This CDR3 contains 13 residues. Germline V gene data show CDR1 as MNHNS and CDR2 as SASEGT. The CDR3 reads CASLVGVNTEAFF. Here the CDR3 DNA reads TGTGCCAGCCTAGTCGGGGTAAACACTGAAGCTTTCTTT.

This clone was counted once. V gene TRBV29-1 combines with J gene TRBJ2-1, with no clear D. The length of the CDR3 is 13 residues. Germline CDR1 and CDR2: SQVTM and ANQGSEA. Trimming removed 0 bases from V and 9 bases from J, with 12 bases in between. In DNA form, the CDR3 reads TGCAGCGTTGAAGATCTCGGAGAGGCTGAGCAGTTCTTC. Its translation: CSVEDLGEAEQFF.

This chain joins TRBV30 and TRBJ1-2, with TRBD1 matching over 7 bases. This CDR3 comprises 11 residues. Germline values: CDR1 GTSNPN, CDR2 SVGIG (reference sequence). V lost 3 bases, J lost 7 bases, and 2 bases stayed unmatched. The DNA of the CDR3 is TGTGCCTGGAGAGGGGGCGGTGGCTACACCTTC. This codes for CAWRGGGGYTF.

This CDR3 is CASSLWLAGDPGELFF. Here the CDR3 DNA reads TGTGCCAGCAGCTTATGGCTAGCGGGAGACCCCGGGGAGCTGTTTTTT. The J gene is TRBJ2-2, the V gene TRBV13; 10 nucleotides align to TRBD2. The CDR3 is 16 amino acids. The V gene's germline CDR1 is PRHDT and CDR2 FYEKMQ (reference sequence). V shed 2 bases, J shed 6 bases, and the junction held 6 bases outside the gene matches.

The gene calls are TRBV10-3 and TRBJ1-1; perhaps TRBD1 as D (5 bases). Trimming shortened V by 10 bases and J by 9 bases, and 24 bases separated the two germline ends. The CDR3 covers 14 residues. Germline V gene sequence: CDR1 ENHRY, CDR2 SYGVKD. The CDR3 region has the DNA TGTGCCAGCTCTTCTGGCCTGCCGGAGGGGCAAGCTTTCTTT. Protein sequence: CASSSGLPEGQAFF.

This clone was detected once. CDR3 DNA: TGTGCCAGCAGCTCCCAGGTTGATACGCAGTATTTT. It yields the protein CASSSQVDTQYF. The chain uses TRBV5-4 and TRBJ2-3; D unclear. Germline-derived CDR1 and CDR2 are SGHNT and YYREEE (reference sequence). The CDR3 spans 12 residues. The germline V and J ends were trimmed by 3 bases and 6 bases, with 8 bases remaining between them.

Comments on this clone: The sample contains more than one DNA sequence encoding this CDR3. The rearrangement joins TRBV7-3 to TRBJ1-2; TRBD1 agrees at 9 bases. Per the germline V gene, CDR1 is SGHTA and CDR2 is FQGTGA. CDR3 size: 14 residues. The ends lost 5 bases at V and 6 bases at J; junction bases unmatched: 7. CDR3 in DNA: TGTGCCAGCAGCCCAACAGGGGGCCGGGATGGCTACACCTTC. The encoded protein is CASSPTGGRDGYTF.

This chain joins TRBV4-1 and TRBJ2-3; no firm D call. V lost 1 base and J 10 bases, leaving 18 bases between the germline ends. Germline V gene sequence: CDR1 MGHRA, CDR2 YSYEKL. This CDR3 comprises 15 residues. The CDR3 sequence: CASSQGLAGRVAQYF. CDR3 coding DNA: TGCGCCAGCAGCCAAGGACTGGCTGGACGAGTGGCGCAGTATTTT.

The chain carries TRBV28 and TRBJ1-2; D gene ambiguous. There are 11 residues in the CDR3. V gave up 4 bases and J gave up 3 bases, with 3 bases separating them. The germline V gene has CDR1 MDHEN and CDR2 SYDVKM. The CDR3 DNA reads TGTGCCAGCAGTTCCTACTATGGCTACACCTTC. This translates into CASSSYYGYTF.

The table lists this clone with a count of one. The rearrangement uses TRBV6-5 and TRBJ1-4; D gene unclear. The CDR3 runs 15 residues. Trimming removed 0 bases at V and 8 bases at J, with 13 bases between. Germline-derived CDR1 and CDR2 are MNHEY and SVGAGI. CDR3 DNA: TGTGCCAGCAGTTACTCGGGTTCTGCAGACGAAAAACTGTTTTTT. The encoded protein is CASSYSGSADEKLFF.

The chain carries TRBV2 and TRBJ2-1; D possibly uses TRBD1 or TRBD2 (5 bases each). The V end was cut by 7 bases, the J end by 4 bases, with 14 bases between. CDR1 and CDR2 from the germline V gene are SNHLY and FYNNEI. There are 14 residues in the CDR3. This CDR3 reads CASTTGTVYNEQFF. The CDR3, as DNA: TGTGCCAGCACCACCGGGACGGTATACAATGAGCAGTTCTTC.

The V call is TRBV7-8, the J call TRBJ2-5; 7 bases fit TRBD2. Germline lookup yields CDR1 SGHVS and CDR2 FQNEAQ. The CDR3 has 15 amino acids. V was pared by 4 bases and J by 2 bases, with 7 bases of the junction left unmatched. The CDR3 DNA follows: TGTGCCAGCAGCTCAGGGAGGGGAAATCAAGAGACCCAGTACTTC. This translates into CASSSGRGNQETQYF. The complete variable domain, with remaining parts taken from reference TRBV7-8 and TRBJ2-5, reads GAGVSQSPRYKVAKRGQDVALRCDPISGHVSLFWYQQALGQGPEFLTYFQNEAQLDKSGLPSDRFFAERPEGSVSTLKIQRTQQEDSAVYLCASSSGRGNQETQYFGPGTRLLVL.

V and J are TRBV2 and TRBJ1-5, with TRBD1 identical over 8 bases. This CDR3 contains 16 residues. The V segment lost 6 bases and the J segment 2 bases; nucleotides outside the gene matches: 9. CDR1 is SNHLY, CDR2 FYNNEI, per germline. The CDR3 DNA is TGTGCCAGCAGGCTTCAGACAGGGGCGGGCAATCAGCCCCAGCATTTT. This gives the protein CASRLQTGAGNQPQHF.

This clone was detected a few times. The rearrangement joins TRBV4-3 to TRBJ2-7; TRBD2 agrees at 9 bases. After removal of 1 base from V and 2 bases from J, the junction contained 3 bases not matched to a gene. Germline V gene sequence: CDR1 LGHNA, CDR2 YSLEER. This CDR3 spans 15 amino acids. The CDR3 coding sequence is TGCGCCAGCAGCCAAGGACTAGCGGAGACCTACGAGCAGTACTTC. It codes for CASSQGLAETYEQYF.

This chain connects TRBV19 to TRBJ1-5; the D is unclear. V lost 3 bases and J lost 2, with 11 bases in between. Per germline, CDR1 LNHDA and CDR2 SQIVND (reference sequence). This CDR3 comprises 15 residues. CDR3 DNA sequence: TGTGCCAGTAGTATCTCTCAGTCAGGCAATCAGCCCCAGCATTTT. It encodes CASSISQSGNQPQHF. Filled out from reference TRBV19 and TRBJ1-5, the complete variable domain reads DGGITQSPKYLFRKEGQNVTLSCEQNLNHDAMYWYRQDPGQGLRLIYYSQIVNDFQKGDIAEGYSVSREKKESFPLTVTSAQKNPTAFYLCASSISQSGNQPQHFGDGTRLSIL.

V usage is TRBV7-2 and J usage is TRBJ1-5; 7 bases agree with TRBD1. The CDR3 is 18 amino acids. The ends lost 0 bases at V and 4 bases at J; junction bases unmatched: 12. CDR1 is SGHTA and CDR2 is FQGNSA in the germline V gene. The CDR3 sequence is CASSLAQGGTAQNQPQHF. The CDR3 DNA reads as TGTGCCAGCAGCTTAGCCCAAGGCGGGACAGCCCAAAATCAGCCCCAGCATTTT.

The chain employs TRBV30 and TRBJ2-5, with 8 positions matching TRBD2. The V and J ends lost 5 bases and 5 bases, in that order; junction bases with no gene match: 4. This CDR3 has 12 amino acids. Germline CDR1 GTSNPN, CDR2 SVGIG (reference sequence). CDR3 in amino acids: CAWSASGETQYF. CDR3 sequence (DNA): TGTGCCTGGTCGGCTAGCGGGGAGACCCAGTACTTC.